Listed here are 32 T cell receptor beta chains from one sample, sequenced in a study of T cells in Graves' hyperthyroidism and ophthalmopathy. RNA transcripts gave rise to amplified TCR beta CDR3 regions. TCR CDR3 underwent first-round RT-PCR with the HTBI primer set. TCRdb reprocessed the multiplex PCR reads via MiXCR and lists one record per CDR3 protein. This sample yields 650,000 to 700,000 distinct CDR3 sequences, of which 15% to 20% are seen a single time; around 16% belongs to the top ten. Specimen: blood. The receptors shown here come from a man between 45 and 60 years old with Graves' hyperthyroidism.

This clonotype was detected only a few times. The CDR3: CSARHTGENIQYF. The CDR3 coding sequence is TGCAGTGCCCGGCACACAGGGGAAAACATTCAGTACTTC. The V gene is TRBV20-1, the J gene TRBJ2-4; 7 bases fit TRBD1. J gave up 5 bases and V 6 bases, and 7 bases lay outside the gene matches. CDR3 length equals 13 residues. The germline gives CDR1 DFQATT, CDR2 SNEGSKA (reference sequence).

The rearrangement links TRBV20-1 to TRBJ2-1; D could derive from TRBD1 or TRBD2 (6 bases each). The CDR3 is made up of 14 amino acids. Germline V gene sequence: CDR1 DFQATT, CDR2 SNEGSKA (reference sequence). The V and J ends lost 5 bases and 0 bases respectively, with 11 bases between them. The CDR3 loop reads CSAPGALSYNEQFF. DNA for the CDR3: TGCAGTGCTCCGGGGGCCCTCTCCTACAATGAGCAGTTCTTC.

The rearrangement uses TRBV6-5 and TRBJ2-7, with TRBD2 identical over 12 bases. This CDR3 is built from 16 residues. Germline CDR1 MNHEY, CDR2 SVGAGI. The V and J ends lost 0 bases and 3 bases, in that order; junction bases with no gene match: 3. Here the CDR3 DNA reads TGTGCCAGCAGTTACTCGACTAGCGGGAGTTTCTACGAGCAGTACTTC. It specifies CASSYSTSGSFYEQYF.

As concerns this clonotype: This clone may be a read error of a much larger clone one base away. The V gene is TRBV2, the J gene TRBJ1-1; 7 nucleotides line up with TRBD1. Looked up from germline, CDR1 is SNHLY and CDR2 is FYNNEI. CDR3 length equals 13 residues. The CDR3: CASSRDSGTEASF. The CDR3 bases are TGTGCCAGCAGCCGGGACAGCGGCACTGAAGCTTCCTTT.

This chain links TRBV6-1 with TRBJ2-3; D tentatively reads TRBD1 or TRBD2 (7 bases each). Per germline, CDR1 MNHNS and CDR2 SASEGT. This CDR3 comprises 15 residues. V shed 9 bases and J shed 0 bases, with 16 bases lying between them. Here the CDR3 reads CASAREGASTDTQYF. CDR3 coding DNA: TGTGCCAGTGCAAGGGAGGGGGCGAGCACAGATACGCAGTATTTT.

The chain links TRBV19 to TRBJ2-2; D possibly corresponds to TRBD2 (5 bases). Germline V gene sequence: CDR1 LNHDA, CDR2 SQIVND (reference sequence). V lost 3 bases to trimming and J lost 7 bases, with 12 bases between them. The CDR3 has 14 amino acids. CDR3 amino acids: CASSMRHGDGELFF. The CDR3 DNA is TGTGCCAGTAGTATGAGGCACGGGGACGGGGAGCTGTTTTTT.

This clonotype has ten or more counts. This rearrangement joins TRBV19 to TRBJ1-1; TRBD1 is a possible D gene (6 bases). Per the germline V gene, CDR1 is LNHDA and CDR2 is SQIVND (reference sequence). CDR3 size: 15 residues. The V and J ends lost 2 bases and 2 bases respectively, with 12 bases between them. CDR3 coding DNA: TGTGCCAGTAGTATACTGGCAGGGGCTAACACTGAAGCTTTCTTT. It encodes CASSILAGANTEAFF.

About this clonotype: An end of the junction differs from the germline gene, which may be a read error. The chain is built from TRBV15 and TRBJ2-5; a weak D match, TRBD2 (5 bases). The length of the CDR3 is 14 residues. Germline loops: CDR1 LNHNV, CDR2 YYDKDF (reference sequence). The CDR3 loop is CATRREGIQETQYF. The CDR3 DNA reads as TGTGCCACCAGAAGAGAGGGAATTCAGGAGACCCAGTACTTC.

This chain links TRBV7-6 with TRBJ1-4, with TRBD1 matching 9 bases. V gave up 5 bases and J gave up 2 bases; unmatched junction bases: 12. CDR3 length equals 18 residues. Germline V gives CDR1 SGHVS, CDR2 FNYEAQ. The CDR3 nucleotides read TGTGCCAGCAGCCCCTTGCCGGGACAGGGTTTGACTAATGAAAAACTGTTTTTT. This translates into CASSPLPGQGLTNEKLFF.

This clonotype came up many times. The chain couples TRBV6-1 to TRBJ2-7; the D gene could be TRBD1 or TRBD2 (7 bases each). Trimming stripped 1 base from V and 7 bases from J, with 17 bases between. There are 15 residues in the CDR3. Germline V gene data show CDR1 as MNHNS and CDR2 as SASEGT. CDR3 protein: CASSEVGGRGLEQYF. CDR3 DNA sequence: TGTGCCAGCAGTGAAGTAGGGGGGAGGGGGCTAGAGCAGTACTTC.

This clonotype was observed many times. The V and J genes are TRBV7-2 and TRBJ2-7, with TRBD1 matching over 7 bases. The trim removed 4 bases at V and 1 base at J, leaving 4 bases unmatched. Looked up from germline, CDR1 is SGHTA and CDR2 is FQGNSA. The CDR3 runs 14 residues. The CDR3 reads CASSSRQGSYEQYF. CDR3 bases: TGTGCCAGCAGCTCTCGACAGGGTTCCTACGAGCAGTACTTC.

The gene calls are TRBV18 and TRBJ2-1, with D possibly being TRBD2 (5 bases). In germline, CDR1 is KGHSH, CDR2 LQKENI. V was clipped by 0 bases and J by 5 bases, with 14 bases between them. CDR3 size: 16 residues. The CDR3 DNA reads as TGTGCCAGCTCACCACCGGTCCTCGGGAATAACAATGAGCAGTTCTTC. Its translation: CASSPPVLGNNNEQFF.

This clonotype was seen repeatedly, ten times or more. V and J are TRBV10-3 and TRBJ1-1, with D unclear. CDR3 length: 13 residues. Between the trimmed V and J ends, which lost 2 bases and 7 bases, there was a span of 11 bases. Germline V lookup: CDR1 ENHRY, CDR2 SYGVKD. In DNA form, the CDR3 reads TGTGCCATCAGTGAGATAGAATGGAGTGAAGCTTTCTTT. It codes for CAISEIEWSEAFF.

This clonotype was observed many times. CDR3 sequence (DNA): TGTGCCAGCAGTCTTATAGCGGGAGGGCCAAACGAGCAGTACTTC. This translates into CASSLIAGGPNEQYF. V usage is TRBV2 and J usage is TRBJ2-7, with 11 bases matching TRBD2. The CDR3 has 15 amino acids. Germline V gives CDR1 SNHLY, CDR2 FYNNEI. After removal of 5 bases from V and 5 bases from J, the junction contained 8 bases not matched to a gene.

In this sample, this clonotype turned up a few times. The V call is TRBV29-1, the J call TRBJ2-7; D call uncertain. V gave up 5 bases and J gave up 1 base, with 9 bases separating them. The CDR3 loop spans 12 amino acids. Germline V lookup: CDR1 SQVTM, CDR2 ANQGSEA. The CDR3 spells CSVLAPSYEQYF. CDR3 DNA: TGCAGCGTTTTGGCACCTTCCTACGAGCAGTACTTC.

The CDR3 region is CASSPRRAENTEAFF. CDR3 in DNA: TGTGCCAGCTCACCACGTCGGGCAGAGAACACTGAAGCTTTCTTT. This sequence joins TRBV18 and TRBJ1-1, with D uncertain. The CDR3 contains 15 residues. The V gene lost 1 base and the J gene lost 1 base, with 10 bases spanning the gap. Germline CDR1 is KGHSH and CDR2 is LQKENI.

As for this clonotype: This may stem from a read error, because a much larger clone lies one nucleotide away. J is TRBJ1-5 and V is TRBV6-5; no clear D gene. CDR3 size: 14 residues. The germline V gene has CDR1 MNHEY and CDR2 SVGAGI. Trimming shortened V by 2 bases and J by 5 bases, and 10 bases separated the two germline ends. As DNA, the CDR3 is TGTGCCAGCAGTTACAAACAGACCCATCAGCCCCAGCATTTT. Its translation: CASSYKQTHQPQHF.

This clonotype was seen ten or more times. The rearrangement joins TRBV7-2 to TRBJ1-1; no firm D call. This CDR3 has 15 residues. Trimming shortened V by 1 base and J by 6 bases, and 15 bases separated the two germline ends. Germline V gives CDR1 SGHTA, CDR2 FQGNSA. The CDR3 DNA reads TGTGCCAGCAGCTTAGAACTAGTCTGGAGGGCTGAAGCTTTCTTT. Amino acids: CASSLELVWRAEAFF.

J is TRBJ2-1 and V is TRBV29-1, with TRBD2 identical over 7 bases. With V trimmed by 1 base and J by 2 bases, 11 bases remained unmatched. The CDR3 totals 17 residues. Germline V gives CDR1 SQVTM, CDR2 ANQGSEA. The CDR3 reads CSVEGASGSPTYNEQFF. Here the CDR3 DNA reads TGCAGCGTTGAAGGGGCTAGCGGTTCCCCTACCTACAATGAGCAGTTCTTC.

The table lists this clonotype with a few counts. The chain recombines TRBV6-1 with TRBJ1-3; D unclear. CDR3 length: 12 amino acids. Germline V gene lookup returns CDR1 MNHNS and CDR2 SASEGT. Trimming cost V 5 bases and J 4 bases, with 6 bases left between them. The CDR3 DNA follows: TGTGCCAGCAGTCGTGAAGGAAACACCATATATTTT. This codes for CASSREGNTIYF.

This clonotype was seen repeatedly, ten times or more. The chain has TRBV18 and TRBJ1-4; unclear D gene. Per germline, CDR1 KGHSH and CDR2 LQKENI. V was trimmed by 0 bases and J by 7 bases, leaving 12 bases between them. The CDR3 has 15 amino acids. For the CDR3, the DNA is TGTGCCAGCTCACCACCCGCGGGAACGAGTGAAAAACTGTTTTTT. It codes for CASSPPAGTSEKLFF.

The chain recombines TRBV5-1 with TRBJ2-4; D possibly corresponds to TRBD1 (5 bases). With 4 bases removed from V and 0 bases from J, the gap between germline ends came to 14 bases. From germline, CDR1 is SGHRS and CDR2 YFSETQ. There are 16 residues in the CDR3. CDR3 sequence reads: CASSPATDLAKNIQYF. CDR3 nucleotide sequence: TGCGCCAGCAGCCCGGCGACAGACTTAGCCAAAAACATTCAGTACTTC.

The chain is built from TRBV28 and TRBJ2-2; 8 positions match TRBD2. This CDR3 has 15 amino acids. Germline loops: CDR1 MDHEN, CDR2 SYDVKM. The junction had 9 bases not matched to a gene; V was cut back by 8 bases and J by 4 bases. CDR3 sequence (DNA): TGTGCCAGCCGAGGACTAGCAAGTAGCACCGGGGAGCTGTTTTTT. It codes for CASRGLASSTGELFF. Full variable domain (outside the CDR3, taken from reference TRBV28 and TRBJ2-2): DVKVTQSSRYLVKRTGEKVFLECVQDMDHENMFWYRQDPGLGLRLIYFSYDVKMKEKGDIPEGYSVSREKKERFSLILESASTNQTSMYLCASRGLASSTGELFFGEGSRLTVL.

The chain recombines TRBV6-5 with TRBJ2-7, with D possibly being TRBD2 (5 bases). Trimming removed 2 bases at V and 3 bases at J, with 17 bases between. The CDR3 extends over 16 amino acids. Per the germline V gene, CDR1 is MNHEY and CDR2 is SVGAGI. The CDR3 bases are TGTGCCAGCAGTTACCAGAGACGTGTTCGGGGCTACGAGCAGTACTTC. This sequence encodes CASSYQRRVRGYEQYF.

This clonotype appeared many times. The rearrangement uses TRBV6-1 and TRBJ2-1; maybe TRBD1 (6 bases). Trimming stripped 7 bases from V and 0 bases from J, with 13 bases between. Looked up from germline, CDR1 is MNHNS and CDR2 is SASEGT. The CDR3 contains 15 residues. For the CDR3, the DNA is TGTGCCAGCACCCCCACAGGGAGCTCCTACAATGAGCAGTTCTTC. This translates into CASTPTGSSYNEQFF.

Ten or more counts support this clonotype. The rearrangement links TRBV2 to TRBJ2-2, with TRBD1 identical over 7 bases. The length of the CDR3 is 15 residues. Germline trimming cut 6 bases from V and 6 bases from J; bases unmatched to any gene: 10. The germline V gene has CDR1 SNHLY and CDR2 FYNNEI. In DNA form, the CDR3 reads TGTGCCAGCAGACCAGACAGGGTATTTTCCGGGGAGCTGTTTTTT. Amino acids: CASRPDRVFSGELFF. The complete variable domain, with remaining parts taken from reference TRBV2 and TRBJ2-2, reads EPEVTQTPSHQVTQMGQEVILRCVPISNHLYFYWYRQILGQKVEFLVSFYNNEISEKSEIFDDQFSVERPDGSNFTLKIRSTKLEDSAMYFCASRPDRVFSGELFFGEGSRLTVL.

Ten or more counts support this clonotype. The chain uses TRBV7-8 and TRBJ2-1; 10 bases agree with TRBD1. V shed 6 bases, J shed 8 bases, and the junction held 10 bases outside the gene matches. Germline loops: CDR1 SGHVS, CDR2 FQNEAQ. The CDR3 consists of 15 residues. The CDR3 loop reads CASRGPGQGQYEQFF. As DNA, the CDR3 is TGTGCCAGCAGGGGGCCGGGACAGGGGCAGTATGAGCAGTTCTTC.

This clonotype was detected many times. The chain recombines TRBV28 with TRBJ2-3, with no clear D. Germline V CDR1 and CDR2: MDHEN, SYDVKM. There are 15 residues in the CDR3. Trimming cost V 10 bases and J 0 bases, with 17 bases left between them. The CDR3 sequence is CAITKPKGSTDTQYF. CDR3 coding DNA: TGTGCCATCACAAAACCTAAGGGCAGCACAGATACGCAGTATTTT.

This clonotype was detected only a few times. V usage is TRBV20-1 and J usage is TRBJ1-4; D remains unclear. The CDR3 length is 15 residues. The V and J ends lost 3 bases and 0 bases respectively, with 11 bases between them. Germline values: CDR1 DFQATT, CDR2 SNEGSKA (reference sequence). The CDR3 DNA follows: TGCAGTGCTAGCCCTGGCCGCCCAACTAATGAAAAACTGTTTTTT. Translating gives CSASPGRPTNEKLFF.

This clonotype was picked up a small number of times. The V call is TRBV18, the J call TRBJ2-1; TRBD2 aligns across 9 bases. This CDR3 is 15 amino acids long. The V gene end was trimmed by 6 bases and the J gene end by 7 bases; junction bases not matched to a gene: 10. CDR1 is KGHSH and CDR2 is LQKENI in the germline V gene. In DNA, the CDR3 is TGTGCCAGCTCCCGAGGGACTAGCTCGGGGAATGAGCAGTTCTTC. It specifies CASSRGTSSGNEQFF. The variable domain in full, completed from reference TRBV18 and TRBJ2-1, reads NAGVMQNPRHLVRRRGQEARLRCSPMKGHSHVYWYRQLPEEGLKFMVYLQKENIIDESGMPKERFSAEFPKEGPSILRIQQVVRGDSAAYFCASSRGTSSGNEQFFGPGTRLTVL.

This clonotype was detected ten times or more. This chain links TRBV19 with TRBJ2-5; a weak D match, TRBD2 (5 bases). This CDR3 spans 14 amino acids. The V gene's germline CDR1 is LNHDA and CDR2 SQIVND (reference sequence). Trimming stripped 1 base from V and 1 base from J, with 7 bases between. CDR3 in amino acids: CASSIGSGQETQYF. In nucleotides, the CDR3 is TGTGCCAGTAGTATAGGGAGCGGCCAAGAGACCCAGTACTTC.

The J gene is TRBJ2-7, the V gene TRBV15, with unresolved D. The CDR3 contains 15 residues. Germline CDR1 LNHNV, CDR2 YYDKDF (reference sequence). Between the trimmed V and J ends, which lost 0 bases and 0 bases, there was a span of 9 bases. CDR3 protein: CATSRDRTPSYEQYF. The DNA for the CDR3 is TGTGCCACCAGCAGAGATCGAACACCCTCCTACGAGCAGTACTTC.